The present T cell receptor (beta chain) was sequenced within a study of T cell repertoires in cytomegalovirus infection. Whole-study context: The authors used CMV epitopes that were HLA-C-restricted (recently identified) and HLA-B-restricted (well studied). Based on public TCR beta signatures, there were indications of CMV infection and of a matching HLA type. The study, taken as a whole, reports: Dominant in the ex vivo response were TCR beta clonotypes restricted by HLA-C and specific for CMV. The cumulative frequency of public TCR beta families distinguished individuals who carried CMV together with the relevant HLA.

A note on this clonotype: Its antigen is currently unknown. Possible read error: a much larger clone is one base away.

TCRdb reprocessed the reads with MiXCR, giving one entry per CDR3 protein. The data hold approximately 76,000 distinct CDR3 sequences, with roughly a quarter observed a single time. V trimming: 6 bases; J trimming: 4 bases; junction bases outside the gene matches: 8. The CDR3 is made up of 14 amino acids. The germline CDR1 and CDR2 sequences are SGHVS and FNYEAQ. This clonotype was sampled from a human donor in good health (CMV status not recorded). Some clones in this sample may be carry-over from other donors' samples. The gene calls are TRBV7-6 and TRBJ2-7; 8 bases map to TRBD2. The specimen was CD8+ T cells from cultured PBMCs, collected from culture after CMV antigen stimulation. The CDR3 sequence is CASSWTSMSYEQYF. Written as DNA, the CDR3 is TGTGCCAGCAGTTGGACTAGCATGTCTTACGAGCAGTACTTC.